The rows below give T cell receptor beta chains drawn from one sample of a study of chronic HIV infection and antiretroviral therapy. TCRdb processed the 5' RACE reads anew with MiXCR; each CDR3 protein has one entry. This sample has some 38,000 distinct CDR3 sequences, with about 7.4% found just once. Material: peripheral blood. The receptors stem from an adult who had HIV and had not received antiretroviral therapy, or was an uninfected healthy control (not recorded which). The CDR3 runs from the conserved cysteine through the conserved F or W. Fields, in order: J gene, clone size, V gene, D gene, CDR3 DNA, CDR3 protein. D genes are given only for firm matches. Only some rows state a clone size, as once, few, many or a class for expanded clones.

j_call: TRBJ2-3; clone_size: many; v_call: TRBV11-2; d_call: TRBD2; cdr3_nt: TGTGCCAGCAGCTTAGGTCTAGCGGAGTCAGATACGCAGTATTTT; cdr3_aa: CASSLGLAESDTQYF
j_call: TRBJ1-1; clone_size: .; v_call: TRBV7-2; d_call: .; cdr3_nt: TGTGCCAGCAGCTTAAGTTCAGGGCCGAACACTGAAGCTTTCTTT; cdr3_aa: CASSLSSGPNTEAFF
j_call: TRBJ2-7; clone_size: .; v_call: TRBV28; d_call: .; cdr3_nt: TGTGCCAGCAGTGCGACAGGAATCTACGAGCAGTACTTC; cdr3_aa: CASSATGIYEQYF
j_call: TRBJ1-5; clone_size: few; v_call: TRBV20-1; d_call: .; cdr3_nt: TGCAGTGCTACAACACACCGCGGCGGATATAGCAATCAGCCCCAGCATTTT; cdr3_aa: CSATTHRGGYSNQPQHF
j_call: TRBJ2-7; clone_size: many; v_call: TRBV7-8; d_call: .; cdr3_nt: TGTGCCAGCAGCTTAAGGCGGGTACTCTCCTACGAGCAGTACTTC; cdr3_aa: CASSLRRVLSYEQYF
j_call: TRBJ2-7; clone_size: few; v_call: TRBV29-1; d_call: .; cdr3_nt: TGCAGCGTTGCTTCCCTGCCGGGCCCCGAGTTTCCCTACGAGCAGTACTTC; cdr3_aa: CSVASLPGPEFPYEQYF
j_call: TRBJ1-1; clone_size: few; v_call: TRBV5-1; d_call: .; cdr3_nt: TGCGCCAGCAGCTTGGCCAACACCCTCGGAGAAGCTTTCTTT; cdr3_aa: CASSLANTLGEAFF
j_call: TRBJ1-5; clone_size: many; v_call: TRBV12-3/TRBV12-4; d_call: .; cdr3_nt: TGTGCCAGCACCCTCCTTGGAGGGGTTCAGCCCCAGCATTTT; cdr3_aa: CASTLLGGVQPQHF
j_call: TRBJ2-5; clone_size: many; v_call: TRBV27; d_call: TRBD2; cdr3_nt: TGTGCCAGCAGTTCCCCCGGTACTAGCGGGAGAGAGACCCAGTACTTC; cdr3_aa: CASSSPGTSGRETQYF
j_call: TRBJ2-1; clone_size: many; v_call: TRBV29-1; d_call: TRBD2; cdr3_nt: TGCAGCGTTGAAACCGTCTCTAGCGGGAGGGTATACAATGAGCAGTTCTTC; cdr3_aa: CSVETVSSGRVYNEQFF
j_call: TRBJ2-3; clone_size: many; v_call: TRBV6-1; d_call: TRBD2; cdr3_nt: TGTGCCAGCACCGAACTAGCGGGGAACACAGATACGCAGTATTTT; cdr3_aa: CASTELAGNTDTQYF
j_call: TRBJ2-7; clone_size: .; v_call: TRBV29-1; d_call: TRBD2; cdr3_nt: TGCACCGTAGCCCAGCGGGAGTCAAGCGAGCAGTACTTC; cdr3_aa: CTVAQRESSEQYF
j_call: TRBJ2-7; clone_size: .; v_call: TRBV28; d_call: .; cdr3_nt: TGTGCCAGCAGTTTAGGGGGAGAGAGGACCTACGAGCAGTACTTC; cdr3_aa: CASSLGGERTYEQYF
j_call: TRBJ2-7; clone_size: few; v_call: TRBV29-1; d_call: .; cdr3_nt: TGCAGCGTTGAAGCTTTGGGTCTAGGGGACCCGGGGGAGCAGTACTTC; cdr3_aa: CSVEALGLGDPGEQYF
j_call: TRBJ2-7; clone_size: many; v_call: TRBV28; d_call: .; cdr3_nt: TGTGCCAGCAGTTTCTTCTACAGGGACTACGAGCAGTACTTC; cdr3_aa: CASSFFYRDYEQYF
j_call: TRBJ2-3; clone_size: many; v_call: TRBV29-1; d_call: TRBD1; cdr3_nt: TGCACCGTGGCGACAGGGGGCACAGATACGCAGTATTTT; cdr3_aa: CTVATGGTDTQYF
j_call: TRBJ1-1; clone_size: many; v_call: TRBV20-1; d_call: .; cdr3_nt: TGCAGTGTCGGGGGGGAGGGGCCGACTGAAGCTTTCTTT; cdr3_aa: CSVGGEGPTEAFF
j_call: TRBJ2-7; clone_size: many; v_call: TRBV7-9; d_call: .; cdr3_nt: TGTGCCAGCAGCTTTGAGGACGAGCAGTACTTC; cdr3_aa: CASSFEDEQYF
j_call: TRBJ2-5; clone_size: .; v_call: TRBV25-1; d_call: .; cdr3_nt: TGTGCCAGCAGTGCTAGAGAGGCCCAGTACTTC; cdr3_aa: CASSAREAQYF
j_call: TRBJ2-2; clone_size: many; v_call: TRBV19; d_call: TRBD2; cdr3_nt: TGTGCCAGTAGTTCGACTAGCGTCGCCGGGGAGCTGTTTTTT; cdr3_aa: CASSSTSVAGELFF
j_call: TRBJ2-7; clone_size: .; v_call: TRBV7-8; d_call: .; cdr3_nt: TGTGCCAGCAGCCTGACGGGTCTTATCCACGAGCAGTACTTC; cdr3_aa: CASSLTGLIHEQYF
j_call: TRBJ2-5; clone_size: many; v_call: TRBV6-6; d_call: TRBD2; cdr3_nt: TGTGCCAGCACTCGCGGGGGAGGGCCAGAGACCCAGTACTTC; cdr3_aa: CASTRGGGPETQYF
j_call: TRBJ2-6; clone_size: many; v_call: TRBV7-2; d_call: TRBD1; cdr3_nt: TGTGCCAGCTCGGACAGGGTCATTGGGGCCAACGTCCTGACTTTC; cdr3_aa: CASSDRVIGANVLTF
j_call: TRBJ2-7; clone_size: many; v_call: TRBV25-1; d_call: TRBD2; cdr3_nt: TGTGCCAGCAGTGAACTAGCGGGAGCTGGCGAGCAGTACTTC; cdr3_aa: CASSELAGAGEQYF
j_call: TRBJ2-1; clone_size: few; v_call: TRBV2; d_call: .; cdr3_nt: TGTGCCAGCGTTCTAGCCAATGAGCAGTTCTTC; cdr3_aa: CASVLANEQFF
j_call: TRBJ1-3; clone_size: .; v_call: TRBV28; d_call: .; cdr3_nt: TGTGCCAGCAGCGAAAGGACCTTTGGAAACACCATATATTTT; cdr3_aa: CASSERTFGNTIYF
j_call: TRBJ2-7; clone_size: few; v_call: TRBV29-1; d_call: TRBD1; cdr3_nt: TGCAGCGTTGAAATACAGGGGAGCTCCTACGAGCAGTACTTC; cdr3_aa: CSVEIQGSSYEQYF